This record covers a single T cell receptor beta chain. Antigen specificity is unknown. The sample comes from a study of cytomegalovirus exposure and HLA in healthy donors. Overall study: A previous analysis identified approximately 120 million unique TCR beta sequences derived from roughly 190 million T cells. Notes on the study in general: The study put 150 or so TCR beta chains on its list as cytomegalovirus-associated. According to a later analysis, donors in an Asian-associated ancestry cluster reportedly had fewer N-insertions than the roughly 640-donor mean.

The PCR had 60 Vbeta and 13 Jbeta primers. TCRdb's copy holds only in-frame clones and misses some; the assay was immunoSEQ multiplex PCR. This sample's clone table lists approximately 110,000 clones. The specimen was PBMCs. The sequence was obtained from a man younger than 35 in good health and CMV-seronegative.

CDR3 coding DNA: TGTGCCAGCAGAATGGGACAGGGGGCCTACAATGAGCAGTTCTTC. This encodes CASRMGQGAYNEQFF. This chain joins TRBV5-6 and TRBJ2-1; 11 bases agree with TRBD1. The CDR3 runs 15 residues. Germline CDR1 reads SGHDT; CDR2 reads YYEEEE. The J segment lost 2 bases and the V segment lost 5 bases, leaving 3 bases of the junction unmatched. The full variable domain, its missing parts supplied by reference TRBV5-6 and TRBJ2-1, is DAGVTQSPTHLIKTRGQQVTLRCSPKSGHDTVSWYQQALGQGPQFIFQYYEEEERQRGNFPDRFSGHQFPNYSSELNVNALLLGDSALYLCASRMGQGAYNEQFFGPGTRLTVL.